The rows below give T cell receptor beta chains drawn from one sample of a study of cytomegalovirus exposure and HLA in healthy donors. Assay used: immunoSEQ multiplex PCR; TCRdb lists only in-frame clones, some missing. The sample has tens of thousands of clones; roughly nine tenths are singletons. Sequencing input: PBMCs. These receptors all stem from a young man in good health and CMV-seropositive. Both conserved end residues are part of each CDR3. A D gene is named only where the DNA matches it firmly. The size entry is marked missing in some rows and otherwise reads once, few, many or a size class.

J	D	V	size	DNA	CDR3
TRBJ2-5	NA	TRBV5-1	NA	TGCGCCAGCAGCTTGGCCCAGTTGGTGGAGACCCAGTACTTC	CASSLAQLVETQYF
TRBJ1-5	TRBD1	TRBV28	NA	TGTGCCAGCAGCCACACAGGGGGCTCCGGTCGGGGCAATCAGCCCCAGCATTTT	CASSHTGGSGRGNQPQHF
TRBJ2-7	NA	TRBV7-8	NA	TGTGCCAGCAGCTTATCGTCTAGTACCTACGAGCAGTACTTC	CASSLSSSTYEQYF
TRBJ2-3	TRBD2	TRBV7-3	NA	TGTGCCAGCAGCTCACGAGCGGGAGGAAGCACAGATACGCAGTATTTT	CASSSRAGGSTDTQYF
TRBJ1-1	TRBD1	TRBV2	NA	TGTGCCAGCGTACAGGGGCACACTGAAGCTTTCTTT	CASVQGHTEAFF
TRBJ1-1	TRBD1	TRBV28	once	TGTGCCAGCAGTTCCCGACAGGGGTGGAATCCCGTGAACACTGAAGCTTTCTTT	CASSSRQGWNPVNTEAFF
TRBJ1-2	TRBD1	TRBV2	NA	TGTGCCAGCAGGGTGGGACAGGGAAACTATGGCTACACCTTC	CASRVGQGNYGYTF
TRBJ2-3	NA	TRBV2	NA	TGTGCCAGCAGCCGGGACACCTCTACAGATACGCAGTATTTT	CASSRDTSTDTQYF
TRBJ1-1	TRBD1	TRBV6-6	NA	TGTGCCAGCAGGGCAGACAGGGGATGGGCGAACACTGAAGCTTTCTTT	CASRADRGWANTEAFF
TRBJ1-1	TRBD1	TRBV5-1	once	TGCGCCAGCAGCGCGACAGGGCACACTGAAGCTTTCTTT	CASSATGHTEAFF
TRBJ2-1	TRBD1	TRBV5-1	NA	TGCGCCAGCAGCTTGGCACAGGGGCCACGTTCAAATGAGCAGTTCTTC	CASSLAQGPRSNEQFF
TRBJ2-7	TRBD2	TRBV27	NA	TGTGCCAGCAGTAGCGGGAGCGTCAACGAGCAGTACTTC	CASSSGSVNEQYF
TRBJ2-3	NA	TRBV19	NA	TGTGCCAGTAGCACCCTCCCGGGGAGTGCAGATACGCAGTATTTT	CASSTLPGSADTQYF
TRBJ2-3	NA	TRBV4-2	NA	TGTGCCAGCAGCCAAGATAGGCTAGCTGGGGCAGATACGCAGTATTTT	CASSQDRLAGADTQYF
TRBJ1-4	TRBD1	TRBV19	NA	TGTGCCAGTAGCTCCGGGACAGGGGTCGAAAAACTGTTTTTT	CASSSGTGVEKLFF
TRBJ2-7	TRBD1	TRBV7-8	NA	TGTGCCAGCAGCTCGGACAGGGGGCGCGAGCAGTACTTC	CASSSDRGREQYF
TRBJ2-3	NA	TRBV10-3	NA	TGTGCCATCAATACTAGTCCAGATACGCAGTATTTT	CAINTSPDTQYF
TRBJ2-5	NA	TRBV7-9	NA	TGTGCCAGCAGCGAGGGAGAGATGGTACAGCGCCAAGAGACCCAGTACTTC	CASSEGEMVQRQETQYF
TRBJ1-2	TRBD1	TRBV5-6	NA	TGTGCCAGCAGCTTGGCCGGGACAGGCAGCTATGGCTACACCTTC	CASSLAGTGSYGYTF
TRBJ2-1	TRBD2	TRBV19	NA	TGTGCCAGTAGGCCGACTAGCGGGAGGACCCTCTACAATGAGCAGTTCTTC	CASRPTSGRTLYNEQFF
TRBJ2-3	NA	TRBV28	NA	TGTGCCAGCAGTGGCCCGACAGGCTCTCCCACAGATACGCAGTATTTT	CASSGPTGSPTDTQYF
TRBJ1-2	NA	TRBV28	few	TGTGCCAGCGGCTTGGGACAAACTTATGGCTACACCTTC	CASGLGQTYGYTF
TRBJ2-1	TRBD2	TRBV12-5	NA	TGTGCTAGTGGTCCTAGCGGGAGAAACCATGAGCAGTTCTTC	CASGPSGRNHEQFF
TRBJ1-5	NA	TRBV4-1	NA	TGCGCCAGCAGCCAATACGAACAAGGAGGCAATCAGCCCCAGCATTTT	CASSQYEQGGNQPQHF
TRBJ2-3	TRBD2	TRBV7-7	NA	TGTGCTAGCAGCTCGGGACTAGCGGGAGATACGCAGTATTTT	CASSSGLAGDTQYF
TRBJ2-5	TRBD1	TRBV19	NA	TGTGCCAGTAGTTCGTACAGGGGGTTTGTTGAGACCCAGTACTTC	CASSSYRGFVETQYF
TRBJ1-5	TRBD1	TRBV28	NA	TGTGCCAGCAGTTTATGGACAGGGAATCAGCCCCAGCATTTT	CASSLWTGNQPQHF
TRBJ2-3	NA	TRBV6-1	NA	TGTGCCAGCAGTGTTGGTCTAGCCCTCACAGATACGCAGTATTTT	CASSVGLALTDTQYF
TRBJ2-7	TRBD2	TRBV5-6	NA	TGTGCCAGCAGCTCGACTAGCGGGAGTTTATACGAGCAGTACTTC	CASSSTSGSLYEQYF
TRBJ1-1	TRBD1	TRBV7-3	NA	TGTGCCAGCAGCTGGACAGGGGACACTGAAGCTTTCTTT	CASSWTGDTEAFF
TRBJ1-4	NA	TRBV25-1	NA	TGTGCCAGCAAGGAGTCCAATTATGAAAAACTGTTTTTT	CASKESNYEKLFF
TRBJ1-1	TRBD1	TRBV6-1	NA	TGTGCCAGCAGTGAGCGGGCAACAGGACAGGGTAGGACTGAAGCTTTCTTT	CASSERATGQGRTEAFF
TRBJ2-7	TRBD2	TRBV11-2	few	TGTGCCAGCAGGATACTAGCGGGAACCTACGAGCAGTACTTC	CASRILAGTYEQYF